This TCR beta chain was retrieved from a study of blood T cells in healthy people across ages. Study overall: Template switching captured about one barcoded beta molecule per two T cells.

This clonotype was recorded a few times. Its antigen remains unidentified. Study outcomes and limitations: A strong correlation was seen between TCR beta diversity and naive T cell percentage.

The CDR3 loop spans 18 amino acids. Germline V gene sequence: CDR1 MNHNS, CDR2 SASEGT. V dropped 3 bases and J dropped 0; count of bases not matched to a gene: 9. Roughly 9.8 milliliters of peripheral blood were drawn from each donor. Together with a sample-barcoded 5' primer, a J-beta primer mix was included in a second PCR lasting about 7 to 12 cycles. TCRdb re-derived calls from the 5' RACE reads in MiXCR, one entry per CDR3 protein. This table holds 600,000 or so distinct CDR3 sequences, approximately 21% found once. This chain connects TRBV6-1 to TRBJ2-4; 9 nucleotides agree with TRBD1. Sequences were obtained from blood. The clonotype originates from a man aged 70-80 years in good health. The CDR3 protein is CASSDSGGQGLAKNIQYF. The CDR3 coding sequence is TGTGCCAGCAGTGATTCGGGGGGACAGGGATTAGCCAAAAACATTCAGTACTTC.